This is a list of T cell receptor beta chains from one sample in a study of long-term antiretroviral therapy in people with HIV. Only in-frame clones appear in the TCRdb table, and some are missing; sequencing was by immunoSEQ multiplex PCR. This sample yields 35,000 to 45,000 clones, of which around nine tenths are seen a single time; about 4.2% belongs to the top ten. This specimen was unsorted PBMCs, taken just before starting antiretroviral therapy. These receptor sequences come from a woman aged 18-29 years with HIV. CDR3s include the opening cysteine and the closing phenylalanine or tryptophan. The D gene is left open where the match is weak. Clone size is shown for a subset of rows, as once, few, many or a class of expanded clone.

V gene,J gene,D gene,clone size,CDR3 protein,CDR3 DNA
TRBV27,TRBJ1-1,NA,once,CASSLSALTSNTEAFF,TGTGCCAGCAGTTTATCGGCCCTGACATCTAACACTGAAGCTTTCTTT
TRBV5-1,TRBJ2-4,NA,NA,CASSLGQENIQYF,TGCGCCAGCAGCCTAGGACAAGAAAACATTCAGTACTTC
TRBV27,TRBJ2-5,TRBD2,NA,CASRKLAAHETQYF,TGTGCCAGCAGAAAGCTAGCGGCCCATGAGACCCAGTACTTC
TRBV11-2,TRBJ2-3,NA,NA,CASSDDGTSTDTQYF,TGTGCCAGCAGTGACGACGGAACTAGCACAGATACGCAGTATTTT
TRBV7-2,TRBJ2-7,TRBD1,NA,CASSLAGEGQYEQYF,TGTGCCAGCAGCTTAGCGGGAGAGGGACAGTACGAGCAGTACTTC
TRBV9,TRBJ1-5,NA,NA,CASSPRVLCLDYSNQPQHF,TGTGCCAGCAGCCCGCGGGTCCTTTGCCTTGACTATAGCAATCAGCCCCAGCATTTT
TRBV5-1,TRBJ2-1,NA,once,CASSFSLARSSYNEQFF,TGCGCCAGCAGCTTCTCCCTAGCGAGGAGCTCCTACAATGAGCAGTTCTTC
TRBV9,TRBJ2-2,TRBD1,NA,CASSFRTEAGGPGELFF,TGTGCCAGCAGCTTTCGGACGGAGGCAGGGGGTCCCGGGGAGCTGTTTTTT
TRBV27,TRBJ2-3,TRBD2,NA,CASSTRLAGGPEDTQYF,TGTGCCAGCAGCACACGACTAGCGGGAGGGCCGGAGGATACGCAGTATTTT
TRBV7-3,TRBJ2-1,TRBD1,NA,CASSSTGTGTYNEQFF,TGTGCCAGCAGCTCAACCGGGACAGGGACCTACAATGAGCAGTTCTTC
TRBV5-1,TRBJ2-1,TRBD1,NA,CASSLRDSRPYNEQFF,TGCGCCAGCAGCTTGAGGGACAGCCGACCCTACAATGAGCAGTTCTTC
TRBV10-3,TRBJ2-1,TRBD1,NA,CAISLMPGQGGGEQFF,TGTGCCATCAGTTTGATGCCGGGACAGGGAGGAGGTGAGCAGTTCTTC
TRBV19,TRBJ2-7,TRBD1,NA,CASSPGTGASEQYF,TGTGCCAGTAGTCCTGGGACAGGGGCGAGCGAGCAGTACTTC
TRBV10-2,TRBJ1-1,TRBD1,NA,CASSERKTGTGVAEAFF,TGCGCCAGCAGTGAGCGAAAGACCGGGACAGGGGTCGCTGAAGCTTTCTTT
TRBV19,TRBJ2-1,TRBD1,few,CASSIGQGPYNEQFF,TGTGCCAGTAGTATAGGACAGGGGCCCTACAATGAGCAGTTCTTC
TRBV7-2,TRBJ2-3,TRBD1,NA,CASRTGGTDTQYF,TGTGCCAGCCGGACAGGGGGCACAGATACGCAGTATTTT
TRBV2,TRBJ2-1,NA,NA,CASSEQGDSDTSHWYNEQFF,TGTGCCAGCAGTGAGCAAGGGGATAGCGATACTTCGCACTGGTACAATGAGCAGTTCTTC
TRBV9,TRBJ2-2,TRBD2,NA,CASSVVTSGINTGELFF,TGTGCCAGCAGCGTAGTGACTAGCGGGATTAACACCGGGGAGCTGTTTTTT
TRBV5-8,TRBJ1-4,NA,NA,CASRPKITNEKLFF,TGTGCCAGCAGACCGAAGATTACTAATGAAAAACTGTTTTTT
TRBV14,TRBJ2-1,NA,once,CASSQDLRGRQFF,TGTGCCAGCAGCCAAGATCTCCGAGGGCGGCAGTTCTTC
TRBV7-8,TRBJ1-1,NA,NA,CASSFRHGENTEAFF,TGTGCCAGCAGCTTCCGACACGGAGAGAACACTGAAGCTTTCTTT
TRBV15,TRBJ1-5,NA,NA,CATSPRVSDQPQHF,TGTGCCACCAGCCCGAGGGTTTCGGATCAGCCCCAGCATTTT
TRBV9,TRBJ2-3,TRBD2,once,CASSASGTGGYTDTQYF,TGTGCCAGCAGCGCTAGCGGTACGGGAGGTTACACAGATACGCAGTATTTT
TRBV29-1,TRBJ2-1,NA,NA,CSVLTGNEQFF,TGCAGCGTTCTGACAGGCAATGAGCAGTTCTTC
TRBV19,TRBJ2-4,NA,NA,CASSIPGRAKNIQYF,TGTGCCAGTAGTATCCCTGGGAGGGCCAAAAACATTCAGTACTTC
TRBV28,TRBJ1-4,NA,NA,CASRTPRGTNEKLFF,TGTGCCAGCAGAACCCCCAGGGGAACTAATGAAAAACTGTTTTTT
TRBV19,TRBJ1-1,TRBD1,NA,CASRTGANTEAFF,TGTGCCAGTCGGACAGGGGCGAACACTGAAGCTTTCTTT
TRBV6-4,TRBJ1-1,TRBD1,NA,CASSSGGGTEAFF,TGTGCCAGCAGTTCAGGGGGAGGCACTGAAGCTTTCTTT
TRBV27,TRBJ2-1,NA,NA,CASSLSGSPYNEQFF,TGTGCCAGCAGTTTGAGCGGGTCCCCTTACAATGAGCAGTTCTTC
TRBV5-1,TRBJ2-5,TRBD2,NA,CASSPRGLAIDWETQYF,TGCGCCAGCAGCCCCCGGGGACTAGCGATAGATTGGGAGACCCAGTACTTC
TRBV11-2,TRBJ2-3,NA,NA,CASSLGGGTADTQYF,TGTGCCAGCAGCTTAGGTGGGGGGACAGCAGATACGCAGTATTTT
TRBV7-2,TRBJ2-7,TRBD2,few,CASSGPSGRDYEQYF,TGTGCCAGCAGCGGCCCTAGCGGGAGAGACTACGAGCAGTACTTC
TRBV19,TRBJ2-3,TRBD2,once,CASSTSSEAGGPRDTQYF,TGTGCCAGTAGTACTTCCTCAGAGGCGGGAGGGCCGCGGGATACGCAGTATTTT
TRBV4-3,TRBJ2-5,NA,NA,CASSPGLNQETQYF,TGCGCCAGCAGCCCCGGGCTTAACCAAGAGACCCAGTACTTC
TRBV4-3,TRBJ2-1,TRBD2,NA,CASSQTGTSGRVWVTEQFF,TGCGCCAGCAGCCAAACCGGGACTAGCGGGAGGGTCTGGGTCACGGAGCAGTTCTTC
TRBV7-3,TRBJ2-1,TRBD2,NA,CASSPSGRADYNEQFF,TGTGCCAGCAGCCCGAGCGGGAGGGCCGACTACAATGAGCAGTTCTTC
TRBV11-3,TRBJ2-7,TRBD1,NA,CASSPTPGQGYEQYF,TGTGCCAGCAGCCCTACCCCGGGACAGGGCTACGAGCAGTACTTC
TRBV7-8,TRBJ2-1,TRBD2,NA,CASSLVRRAGGRHEQFF,TGTGCCAGCAGCTTAGTGAGGCGGGCGGGAGGTAGGCATGAGCAGTTCTTC
TRBV7-3,TRBJ2-7,NA,NA,CASSLGGAAEQYF,TGTGCCAGCAGCTTAGGGGGGGCGGCCGAGCAGTACTTC